The 8 T cell receptor beta chains presented below share a single source sample, sequenced in a study of human T cells and chemical hapten exposure. TCRdb called the RACE reads again in MiXCR, with one record for every CDR3 protein. The profile shows about 170,000 distinct CDR3 sequences, approximately 30% of them singletons. Sample time point: patch test 3, about 24 weeks after DPC sensitization. Treatment denoted: therapeutic diphenylcyclopropenone sensitization with weekly scalp DPC. Sequenced here: whole blood, sampled in connection with sensitization to the hapten diphenylcyclopropenone (DPC). Receptors originate from a woman aged 18-29 years with alopecia areata. Some clones in this sample may be carry-over from other donors' samples.

The rearrangement joins TRBV29-1 to TRBJ2-3; D might be TRBD1 or TRBD2, each matching 5 bases. Germline V gene lookup returns CDR1 SQVTM and CDR2 ANQGSEA. V was trimmed by 5 bases and J by 4 bases, leaving 16 bases between them. This CDR3 spans 14 amino acids. The CDR3, as DNA: TGCAGCGTTCCGTCCCGGGACGAGGCAGATACGCAGTATTTT. Protein: CSVPSRDEADTQYF.

The chain recombines TRBV14 with TRBJ2-4; D call uncertain. The V end lost 4 bases, the J end lost 2 bases, and 9 bases lay between the germline ends. Germline V gene sequence: CDR1 SGHDN, CDR2 FVKESK. The length of the CDR3 is 14 residues. CDR3 sequence (DNA): TGTGCCAGCAGCCCCTACGGGTCCAAAAACATTCAGTACTTC. Translation: CASSPYGSKNIQYF.

This clonotype occurred a few times. This chain joins TRBV20-1 and TRBJ2-3; TRBD1 matches 12 bases. V lost 6 bases, J lost 4 bases, and 8 bases stayed unmatched. This CDR3 is built from 15 residues. CDR1 is DFQATT, CDR2 SNEGSKA, per germline (reference sequence). As DNA, the CDR3 is TGCAGTGCGGGCAGGGACAGGGGGCGTGCAGATACGCAGTATTTT. It specifies CSAGRDRGRADTQYF.

This clonotype has a count of ten or more. The V gene is TRBV6-2 or TRBV6-3, the J gene TRBJ2-7; 10 bases agree with TRBD1. The CDR3 contains 16 residues. Looked up from germline, CDR1 is MNHEY and CDR2 is SVGEGT. Trimming cost V 0 bases and J 5 bases; bases outside gene matches: 7. CDR3 residues: CASSYSRDRGKNEQYF. Written as DNA, the CDR3 is TGTGCCAGCAGTTACTCGAGGGACAGGGGTAAGAACGAGCAGTACTTC.

The chain is built from TRBV5-1 and TRBJ1-2; 7 positions match TRBD1. Germline lookup yields CDR1 SGHRS and CDR2 YFSETQ. The CDR3 is 14 amino acids. Trimming at V came to 5 bases and at J to 0 bases, leaving 4 bases not matched to a gene. CDR3 protein: CASRQGQTNYGYTF. DNA for the CDR3: TGCGCCAGCAGGCAGGGACAGACTAACTATGGCTACACCTTC.

This clonotype was seen ten or more times. Germline and junction disagree at one end, which may indicate a read error. The rearrangement uses TRBV5-4 and TRBJ2-7; D might be TRBD1 or TRBD2, each matching 7 bases. The CDR3 contains 13 residues. CDR1 is SGHNT, CDR2 YYREEE, per germline (reference sequence). This chain's CDR3 is CASSMGGGPQLHF. For the CDR3, the DNA is TGTGCCAGCAGCATGGGAGGGGGCCCTCAGCTCCACTTC.

This clonotype has just a few counts. The chain carries TRBV4-2 and TRBJ2-4; TRBD2 might be the D (6 bases). Germline-derived CDR1 and CDR2 are LGHNA and YNFKEQ. With 0 bases removed from V and 8 bases from J, the gap between germline ends came to 14 bases. This CDR3 has 15 amino acids. The CDR3 here is CASSQEAREAYIQYF. The CDR3 DNA follows: TGTGCCAGCAGCCAAGAGGCCAGGGAGGCTTACATTCAGTACTTC.

The J gene is TRBJ2-3, the V gene TRBV6-2 or TRBV6-3; no reliable D call. Between the trimmed V and J ends, which lost 0 bases and 9 bases, there was a span of 10 bases. The CDR3 is 13 residues long. Germline V CDR1 and CDR2: MNHEY, SVGEGT. The CDR3 bases are TGTGCCAGCAGTTACTCGTCGGGTGGGACGCAGTATTTT. It specifies CASSYSSGGTQYF.